This TCR beta chain was observed in a study of cytomegalovirus exposure and HLA in healthy donors. Findings and limits, study-wide: A later analysis reported that several of the most significant clusters appeared to be linked to common viral pathogens, among them Epstein-Barr virus. Previous analysis showed most TCR beta V segments were productive about 87% or about 30% of the time.

The donors were healthy bone marrow donors. Primers for the PCR totalled 60 Vbeta and 13 Jbeta. The table came from immunoSEQ multiplex PCR; TCRdb's copy has only in-frame clones and leaves some out. The sample contains a few hundred thousand clones, over 75% of which appear only once. With respect to this clone: Its antigen is currently unknown.

Germline loops: CDR1 SNHLY, CDR2 FYNNEI. The CDR3 covers 19 residues. V lost 1 base, J lost 0 bases, and 16 bases lay in between. Material for sequencing was PBMCs. This TCR was sampled from a man between 18 and 29 years old in good health and CMV-seronegative. The rearrangement links TRBV2 to TRBJ2-6; D is unresolved. The CDR3 loop reads CASSEGADNSDSGANVLTF. The CDR3 nucleotides are TGTGCCAGCAGTGAAGGGGCAGATAACTCTGACTCTGGGGCCAACGTCCTGACTTTC.